One sample yielded the 12 T cell receptor beta chains listed below, sequenced in a study of identical twins. TCRdb redid the calling of the 5' RACE reads with MiXCR, one entry per CDR3 protein. The data hold about 100,000 distinct CDR3 sequences, with under 6.5% observed a single time. The sample consisted of memory T cells sorted from blood. The receptors here all came from a woman aged 45-59 years in good health.

This clonotype was seen ten or more times. This chain joins TRBV7-9 and TRBJ2-3, with D possibly being TRBD2 (5 bases). CDR3 length: 13 residues. Trimming took off 0 bases at V and 10 bases at J, with 11 bases between the two ends. Germline V gene data show CDR1 as SEHNR and CDR2 as FQNEAQ (reference sequence). The CDR3 region is CASSLANREPQYF. The DNA of the CDR3 is TGTGCCAGCAGCTTAGCGAACCGGGAACCGCAGTATTTT.

For this clonotype: A much more abundant neighbour one base away suggests this may be a read error. The chain carries TRBV12-3 or TRBV12-4 and TRBJ2-1, with 10 positions matching TRBD1. The length of the CDR3 is 15 residues. The V gene end was trimmed by 6 bases and the J gene end by 8 bases; junction bases not matched to a gene: 10. The CDR3 nucleotides read TGTGCCAGCAGGGAAGGACAGGGGGTGCGGCATGAGCAGTTCTTC. The encoded protein is CASREGQGVRHEQFF.

The chain recombines TRBV21-1 with TRBJ2-3. TRBV21-1 represents a pseudogene. This CDR3 has 12 residues. This CDR3 is CASSRGRDTQYF. CDR3 sequence (DNA): TGTGCCAGCAGCAGGGGCAGAGATACGCAGTATTTT.

There are many counts of this clonotype. The CDR3 protein is CASNPGGQILDTQYF. CDR3 DNA: TGTGCCAGTAATCCAGGGGGACAGATCCTCGATACGCAGTATTTT. This chain connects TRBV19 to TRBJ2-3; the match to TRBD1 covers 7 bases. The length of the CDR3 is 15 residues. Losses at the gene ends were 7 bases for V and 6 bases for J; bases not matched to a gene: 13. The germline CDR1 and CDR2 sequences are LNHDA and SQIVND (reference sequence). The full variable domain, completed using reference TRBV19 and TRBJ2-3, is DGGITQSPKYLFRKEGQNVTLSCEQNLNHDAMYWYRQDPGQGLRLIYYSQIVNDFQKGDIAEGYSVSREKKESFPLTVTSAQKNPTAFYLCASNPGGQILDTQYFGPGTRLTVL.

This clonotype appeared many times. The J gene is TRBJ2-2, the V gene TRBV12-3 or TRBV12-4; D gene uncertain. The CDR3 runs to 15 residues. With 3 bases removed from V and 5 bases from J, the gap between germline ends came to 13 bases. The CDR3 region has the DNA TGTGCCAGCAGTTTGGCAACCCTCGGGACCGGGGAGCTGTTTTTT. Its protein is CASSLATLGTGELFF.

This clonotype was counted many times. The V gene is TRBV15, the J gene TRBJ2-6; no clear D gene. The CDR3 runs to 13 residues. Germline V gene sequence: CDR1 LNHNV, CDR2 YYDKDF (reference sequence). V was clipped by 11 bases and J by 3 bases, with 11 bases between them. CDR3 region: CAVERSGANVLTF. As DNA, the CDR3 is TGTGCCGTCGAACGGAGTGGGGCCAACGTCCTGACTTTC.

This clonotype occurred many times. The CDR3 nucleotides read TGTGCCAGCAGCTTAGCGGCAGGGGGGGTGGGAGATACGCAGTATTTT. This gives the protein CASSLAAGGVGDTQYF. The chain carries TRBV11-2 and TRBJ2-3, with D possibly called TRBD1 or TRBD2 (7 bases each). This CDR3 comprises 16 residues. The ends were cut back, 1 base at V and 5 bases at J, with 16 bases in the middle. Germline V gene lookup returns CDR1 SGHAT and CDR2 FQNNGV. Full variable domain (missing parts from reference TRBV11-2 and TRBJ2-3): EAGVAQSPRYKIIEKRQSVAFWCNPISGHATLYWYQQILGQGPKLLIQFQNNGVVDDSQLPKDRFSAERLKGVDSTLKIQPAKLEDSAVYLCASSLAAGGVGDTQYFGPGTRLTVL.

This clonotype is a singleton in its sample. Possible read error: a much larger clone is one base away. CDR3 nucleotide sequence: TGTGCCAGCAGTGCGATTCTCTCTGGGGCCAACGTCCTGCCTTTC. Translated: CASSAILSGANVLPF. The genes are TRBV2 and TRBJ2-6; TRBD1 is a possible D gene (5 bases). This CDR3 has 15 residues. From germline, CDR1 is SNHLY and CDR2 FYNNEI.

This clonotype showed up many times. The rearrangement uses TRBV5-1 and TRBJ2-1; D unresolved. Germline V CDR1 and CDR2: SGHRS, YFSETQ. CDR3 length: 14 residues. Trimming removed 4 bases from V and 5 bases from J, with 13 bases in between. This CDR3 is CASSTGVVNNEQFF. The CDR3 DNA is TGCGCCAGCAGCACTGGAGTAGTCAACAATGAGCAGTTCTTC.

This clonotype came up many times. DNA of the CDR3: TGTGCCAGCAGTCAACTAGCGGGAGATTCGGGGCAGTACTTC. Translating it yields CASSQLAGDSGQYF. The genes are TRBV3-1 and TRBJ2-7; the match to TRBD2 covers 11 bases. The CDR3 extends over 14 amino acids. With V trimmed by 6 bases and J by 9 bases, 10 bases remained unmatched. The germline V gene encodes CDR1 LGHDT and CDR2 YNNKEL (reference sequence).

There are many counts of this clonotype. The genes are TRBV7-9 and TRBJ2-2; possibly TRBD2 for D (5 bases). Germline CDR1 SEHNR, CDR2 FQNEAQ (reference sequence). V shed 1 base and J shed 6 bases, with 12 bases lying between them. CDR3 length: 15 residues. CDR3 amino acids: CASSLEVGVAGELFF. DNA for the CDR3: TGTGCCAGCAGCTTAGAGGTGGGAGTAGCCGGGGAGCTGTTTTTT.

This clonotype was counted ten times or more. This chain uses TRBV10-3 with TRBJ2-3, with 14 bases fitting TRBD2. Germline values: CDR1 ENHRY, CDR2 SYGVKD. The CDR3 has 16 amino acids. Germline trimming cut 5 bases from V and 4 bases from J; bases unmatched to any gene: 5. The CDR3 spells CAISRGLAGGPDTQYF. CDR3 DNA: TGTGCCATCAGTCGCGGACTAGCGGGAGGCCCAGATACGCAGTATTTT.